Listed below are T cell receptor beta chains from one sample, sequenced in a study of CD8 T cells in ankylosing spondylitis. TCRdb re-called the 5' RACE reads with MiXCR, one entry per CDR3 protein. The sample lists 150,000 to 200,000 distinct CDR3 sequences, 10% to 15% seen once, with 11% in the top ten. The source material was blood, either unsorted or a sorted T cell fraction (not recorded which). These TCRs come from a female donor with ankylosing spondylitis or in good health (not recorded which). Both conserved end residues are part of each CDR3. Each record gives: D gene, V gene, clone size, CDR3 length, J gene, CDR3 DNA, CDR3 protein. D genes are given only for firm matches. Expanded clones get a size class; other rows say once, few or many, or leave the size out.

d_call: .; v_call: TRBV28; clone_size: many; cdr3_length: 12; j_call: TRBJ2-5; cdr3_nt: TGTGCCAGCAGTTTAGTATATGAGACCCAGTACTTC; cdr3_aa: CASSLVYETQYF
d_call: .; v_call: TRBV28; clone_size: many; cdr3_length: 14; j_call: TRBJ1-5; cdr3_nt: TGTGCCAGCAGTTCGGATTATAGCAATCAGCCCCAGCATTTT; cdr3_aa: CASSSDYSNQPQHF
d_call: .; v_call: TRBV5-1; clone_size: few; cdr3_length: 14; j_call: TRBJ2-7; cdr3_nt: TGCGCCAGCAGCTTGGCGAGGGCAGAGGACGAGCAGTACTTC; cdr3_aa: CASSLARAEDEQYF
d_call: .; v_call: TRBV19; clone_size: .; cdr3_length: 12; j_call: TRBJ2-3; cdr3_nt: TGTGCCAGTAGTATAGCAGCAGATACGCAGTATTTT; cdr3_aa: CASSIAADTQYF
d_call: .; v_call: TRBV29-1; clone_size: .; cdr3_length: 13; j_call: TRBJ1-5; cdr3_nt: TGCAGCGTTGTGCTCTCGATTAATCAGCCCCAGCATTTT; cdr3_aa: CSVVLSINQPQHF
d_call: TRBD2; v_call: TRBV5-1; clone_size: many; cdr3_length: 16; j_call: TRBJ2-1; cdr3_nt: TGCGCCAGCAGCTTGGGACTAGCGGGAGATTTCAATGAGCAGTTCTTC; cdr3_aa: CASSLGLAGDFNEQFF
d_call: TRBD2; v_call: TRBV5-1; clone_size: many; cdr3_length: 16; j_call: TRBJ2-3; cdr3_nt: TGCGCCAGCCGGCTAGCGGGAGGAACTAGCACAGATACGCAGTATTTT; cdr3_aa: CASRLAGGTSTDTQYF
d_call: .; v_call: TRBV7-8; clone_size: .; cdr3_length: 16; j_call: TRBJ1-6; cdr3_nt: TGTGCCAGCAGCTTAGAAGGACGCCAGCCCAATTCAACCCTCCACTTT; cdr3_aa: CASSLEGRQPNSTLHF
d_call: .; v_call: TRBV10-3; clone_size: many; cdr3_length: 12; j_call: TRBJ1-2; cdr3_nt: TGTGCCATCACCCAGGTTTCGGGGGGCTACACCTTC; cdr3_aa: CAITQVSGGYTF
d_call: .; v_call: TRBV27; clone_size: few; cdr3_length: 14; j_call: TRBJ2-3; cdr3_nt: TGTGCCAGCACTGGCGGTTCGGCCACAGATACGCAGTATTTT; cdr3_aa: CASTGGSATDTQYF
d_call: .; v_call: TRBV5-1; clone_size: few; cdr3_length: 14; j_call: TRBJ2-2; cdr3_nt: TGCGCCAGCACCCACAGCACCGGGCCAAGGGAGCTGTTTTTT; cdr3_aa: CASTHSTGPRELFF
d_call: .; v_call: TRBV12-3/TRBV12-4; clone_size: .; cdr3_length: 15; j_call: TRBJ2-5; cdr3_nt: TGTGCCAGCACCCAAAGTGGCTGGGCGGAAGAGACCCAGTACTTC; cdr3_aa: CASTQSGWAEETQYF
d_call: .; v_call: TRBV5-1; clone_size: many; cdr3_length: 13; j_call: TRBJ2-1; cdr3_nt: TGCGCCAGCAGCTTGGGTCGGGCGGGTGAGCAGTTCTTC; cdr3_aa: CASSLGRAGEQFF
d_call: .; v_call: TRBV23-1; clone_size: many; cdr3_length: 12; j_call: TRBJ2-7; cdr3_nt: TGCGCCAGCAGTCAACGGTACCGCGAGCAGTACTTC; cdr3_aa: CASSQRYREQYF
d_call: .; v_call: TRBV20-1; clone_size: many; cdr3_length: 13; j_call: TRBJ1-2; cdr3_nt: TGCAGTGCCTTCGGCAGGGCTCTCTATGGCTACACCTTC; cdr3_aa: CSAFGRALYGYTF
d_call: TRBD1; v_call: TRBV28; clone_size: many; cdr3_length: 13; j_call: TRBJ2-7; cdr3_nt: TGTGCCAGCAGCCCAGGGGGCCTCTACGAGCAGTACTTC; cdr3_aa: CASSPGGLYEQYF
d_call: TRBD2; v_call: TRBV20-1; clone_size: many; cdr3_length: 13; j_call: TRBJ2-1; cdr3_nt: TGCAGTGCTAATAGCGGGAGTGTGGATGAGCAGTTCTTC; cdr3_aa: CSANSGSVDEQFF
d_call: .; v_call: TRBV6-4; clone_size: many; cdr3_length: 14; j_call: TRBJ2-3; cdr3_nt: TGTGCCACGAGCCCCGGACAGTCGACAGATACGCAGTATTTT; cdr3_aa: CATSPGQSTDTQYF
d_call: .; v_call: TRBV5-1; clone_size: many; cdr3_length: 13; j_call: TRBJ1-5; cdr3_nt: TGCGCCAGCAGCTTGGAATTCAATCAGCCCCAGCATTTT; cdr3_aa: CASSLEFNQPQHF
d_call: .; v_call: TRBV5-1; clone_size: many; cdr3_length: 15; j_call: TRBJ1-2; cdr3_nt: TGCGCCAGCAGCTTGGAACTGGGGGCCAACTATGGCTACACCTTC; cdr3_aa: CASSLELGANYGYTF
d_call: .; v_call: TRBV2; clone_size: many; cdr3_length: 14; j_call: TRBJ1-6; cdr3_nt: TGTGCCAGCAGGAGACAGACTACAGCCTTCACCCTCCACTTT; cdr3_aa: CASRRQTTAFTLHF
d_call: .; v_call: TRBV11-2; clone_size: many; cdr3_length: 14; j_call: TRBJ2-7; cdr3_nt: TGTGCCAGCAGCTTAGAGGTAGACAGAATCGAGCAGTACTTC; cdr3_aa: CASSLEVDRIEQYF
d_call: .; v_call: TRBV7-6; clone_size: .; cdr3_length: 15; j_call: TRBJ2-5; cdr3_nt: TGTGCCAGCAGCTTAAGGACGGCTTCCCAAGAGACCCAGTACTTC; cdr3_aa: CASSLRTASQETQYF
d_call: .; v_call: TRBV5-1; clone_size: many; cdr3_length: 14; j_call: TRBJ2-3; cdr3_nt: TGCGCCAGCAGCTTGGGGTATGGCACAGATACGCAGTATTTT; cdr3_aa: CASSLGYGTDTQYF
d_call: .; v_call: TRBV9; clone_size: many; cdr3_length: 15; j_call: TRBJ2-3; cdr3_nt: TGTGCCAGCAGCGTAGAGTCTCTCCTCACAGATACGCAGTATTTT; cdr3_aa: CASSVESLLTDTQYF
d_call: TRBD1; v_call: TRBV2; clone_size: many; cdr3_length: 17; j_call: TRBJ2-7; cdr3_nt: TGTGCCAGCACCGCTAGGCGTTTTGGACAGGGGACCTACGAGCAGTACTTC; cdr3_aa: CASTARRFGQGTYEQYF
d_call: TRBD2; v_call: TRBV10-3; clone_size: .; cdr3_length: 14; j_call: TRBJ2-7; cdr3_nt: TGTGCCATCAGCTCCGGGACTAGCCCCAGGGAGCAGTACTTC; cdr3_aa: CAISSGTSPREQYF
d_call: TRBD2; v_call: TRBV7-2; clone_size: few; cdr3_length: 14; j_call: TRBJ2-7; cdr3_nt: TGTGCCAGCAGCTTACCGGGACTACACTACGAGCAGTACTTC; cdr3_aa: CASSLPGLHYEQYF
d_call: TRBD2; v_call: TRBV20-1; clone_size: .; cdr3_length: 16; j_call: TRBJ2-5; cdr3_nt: TGCAGTGCTACGGGGACTAGCGGGACCCGAAGCGAGACCCAGTACTTC; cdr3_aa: CSATGTSGTRSETQYF
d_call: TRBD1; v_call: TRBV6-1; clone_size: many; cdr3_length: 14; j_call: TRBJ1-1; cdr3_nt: TGTGCCAGCATCCTCGGACAGGGGCACACTGAAGCTTTCTTT; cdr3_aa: CASILGQGHTEAFF
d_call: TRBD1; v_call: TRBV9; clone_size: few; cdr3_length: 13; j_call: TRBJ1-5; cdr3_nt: TGTGCCAGCAGTGCAGGGGGCGAGCAGCCCCAGCATTTT; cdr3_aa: CASSAGGEQPQHF
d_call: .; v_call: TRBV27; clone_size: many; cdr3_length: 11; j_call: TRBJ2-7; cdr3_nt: TGTGCCAGCAGTTCCCAACACGAGCAGTACTTC; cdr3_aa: CASSSQHEQYF
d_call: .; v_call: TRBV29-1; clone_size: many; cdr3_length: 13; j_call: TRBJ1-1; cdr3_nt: TGCAGCGTGAGGGGGGGAGAGAACACTGAAGCTTTCTTT; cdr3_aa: CSVRGGENTEAFF
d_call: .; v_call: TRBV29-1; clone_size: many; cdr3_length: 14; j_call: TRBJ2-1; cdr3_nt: TGCAGCGGGGCGGGGTCCAGCTCCTACAATGAGCAGTTCTTC; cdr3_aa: CSGAGSSSYNEQFF
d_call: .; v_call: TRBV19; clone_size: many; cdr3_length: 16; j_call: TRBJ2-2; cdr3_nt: TGTGCCAGTAGTATAGGTCTGTCGGTGAACACCGGGGAGCTGTTTTTT; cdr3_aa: CASSIGLSVNTGELFF
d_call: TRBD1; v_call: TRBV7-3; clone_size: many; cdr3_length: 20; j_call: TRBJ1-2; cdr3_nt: TGTGCCAGCAGCTTATTTTCAGGGGACAGGGGGCGATCAATAAACTATGGCTACACCTTC; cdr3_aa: CASSLFSGDRGRSINYGYTF
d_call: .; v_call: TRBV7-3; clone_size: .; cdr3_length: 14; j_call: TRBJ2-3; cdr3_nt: TGTGCCAGCAGACCGGGCGGTAACACAGATACGCAGTATTTT; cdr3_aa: CASRPGGNTDTQYF
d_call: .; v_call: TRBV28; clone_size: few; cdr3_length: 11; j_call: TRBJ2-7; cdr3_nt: TGTGCCAGCCGAACTCCCTACGAGCAGTACTTC; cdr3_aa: CASRTPYEQYF
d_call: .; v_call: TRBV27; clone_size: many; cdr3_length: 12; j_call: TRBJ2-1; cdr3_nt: TGTGCCAGCAGCGTGAGGCCAGGGGTGGGGTTCTTC; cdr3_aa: CASSVRPGVGFF
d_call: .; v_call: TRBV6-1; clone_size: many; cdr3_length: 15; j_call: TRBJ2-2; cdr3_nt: TGTGCCAGCATGGTCAGCGGCATAAACACCGGGGAGCTGTTTTTT; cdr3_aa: CASMVSGINTGELFF
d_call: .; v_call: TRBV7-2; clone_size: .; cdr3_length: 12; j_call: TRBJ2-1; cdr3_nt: TGTGCCAGCAGCTACTCAGGGGATGAGCAGTTCTTC; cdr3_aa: CASSYSGDEQFF
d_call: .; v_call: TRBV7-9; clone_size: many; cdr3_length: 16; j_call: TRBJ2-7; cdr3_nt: TGTGCCAGCAGCCCCCGTCCGGGAGCCGCCTCCTACGAGCAGTACTTC; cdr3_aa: CASSPRPGAASYEQYF
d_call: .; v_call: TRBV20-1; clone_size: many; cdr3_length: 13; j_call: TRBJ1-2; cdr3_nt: TGCAGTGCCCTCCCCCAGGGCGCCGTAGGCTACACCTTC; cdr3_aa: CSALPQGAVGYTF
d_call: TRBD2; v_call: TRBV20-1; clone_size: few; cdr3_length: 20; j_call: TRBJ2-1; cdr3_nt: TGCAGTGCTAGGGTCTGGGGGACTAGCGGCAGAACCTACTCCTACAATGAGCAGTTCTTC; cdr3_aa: CSARVWGTSGRTYSYNEQFF
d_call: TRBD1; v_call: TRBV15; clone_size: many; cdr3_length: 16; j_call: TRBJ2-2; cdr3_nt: TGTGCCACCAGCAGAGACGTACAGGGGGCAGGCGGGGAGCTGTTTTTT; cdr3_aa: CATSRDVQGAGGELFF
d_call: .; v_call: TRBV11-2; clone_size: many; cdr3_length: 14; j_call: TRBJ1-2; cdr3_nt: TGTGCCAGCAGCTTAGACACCGCTAACTATGGCTACACCTTC; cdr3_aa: CASSLDTANYGYTF